The source of this TCR beta chain is a study of T cells in Graves' hyperthyroidism and ophthalmopathy (dated by TCRdb to about 2019). Notes on the research overall: Peripheral blood was sampled at the time of initial diagnosis, prior to any treatment. In six Graves' hyperthyroidism patients, the study also compared T-cell repertoires from thyroid tissue with T-cell repertoires from blood. Prospective prediction of ophthalmopathy was tested in an independent validation cohort consisting of some 18 hyperthyroidism patients and approximately 16 patients who later progressed to ophthalmopathy. The roughly 90 discovery patients were divided at random into training and test sets in a 7:3 ratio. After sampling, hyperthyroidism patients received methimazole starting at 30 mg daily, and ophthalmopathy patients received high-dose intravenous methylprednisolone. According to the paper, TCR Vbeta CDR3 sequencing was carried out on 120 to 150 peripheral blood samples, which came from under 50 ophthalmopathy, under 80 hyperthyroidism and 17 progressor patients. A discovery cohort of approximately 97 patients, about 44 with Graves' ophthalmopathy and roughly 59 with stable Graves' hyperthyroidism, was used to find distinguishing TCR V-J signatures.

Cut back by 3 bases and 5 bases, the V and J ends lie 13 bases apart. From its cysteine to its phenylalanine, the CDR3 spans 14 amino acids. Just CDR3 DNA is preserved here, 42 bases in frame from base 1. CDR1 and CDR2 were assigned from the germline V gene (reference sequence) as SEHNR and FQNEAQ. The TCR beta CDR3 regions were amplified from RNA transcripts. For the first round of RT-PCR on the TCR CDR3, the HTBI primer set was used together with the Qiagen OneStep RT-PCR kit. A second multiplex PCR round built the libraries, followed by size selection and purification. The libraries were sequenced on an Illumina HiSeq2000 using paired-end 100 bp reads. The authors' pipeline ran thus. SOAPnuke was used to process the raw data, throwing out any read that contained adapters or uncalled bases, had a mean Phred below 15, or lacked an exact constant-primer or identifier match. COPE v1.2.5 was used to merge high-quality paired reads, and clonotypes were defined as unique nucleotide sequences. MiTCR v1.1 was used to align clonotypes to the IMGT TRBV, TRBD and TRBJ reference segments. Only V-J combinations with frequency above 0.0001, covering about 99% of repertoires, were analysed. The TCS score was defined as F50 (clonal expansion) divided by E x V (chaos), with BLOSUM62-based TCRdist calculated between CDR3 peptides within each V-J. Welch's t-statistics and random forest reduced 450 to 600 V-J features to roughly 13, which were used in a naive Bayes classifier (R e1071). TCRdb reprocessed the public reads (quality trimming at Q25 with fastp, clone calling with MiXCR) and kept in-frame beta chains. Rows are combined by CDR3 protein, so each entry shows the most common genes and DNA. The V and J calls reflect TCRdb's pipeline rather than the authors' work. This sample holds about 160,000 distinct CDR3 sequences; 9.4% were observed only once. Together, the top ten hold approximately 20% of the sample.

Results and caveats for the whole study, not just this receptor: In validation, the model predicted progression to ophthalmopathy with 65% to 71% sensitivity and less than 75% specificity, a median of 6.5 months before onset. In cross-validation, a model built on a 13 V-J signature told ophthalmopathy apart from stable hyperthyroidism with just under 90% sensitivity and around 84% specificity, and in testing the same model reached 80%/75%. Most expanded thyroid clonotypes (frequency above 0.001) were also detected in blood, a finding suggesting that blood repertoires may reflect thyroid immune responses. Sample size was not statistically predetermined, and investigators were not blinded to group allocation.

This clonotype was seen many times. The antigen it recognizes is unknown. The sample holds no much larger clone one base away, and base qualities are not on file. Hyperthyroidism patients were aged 18 to 65 years and newly diagnosed, with disease duration of less than 2 months. Any patient with an uncontrolled infection, another autoimmune disease, pregnancy or lactation was excluded. Diagnoses were based on clinical symptoms, serum thyroxine and TRAb, thyroid ultrasound and orbital computed tomography. For progressor patients, blood was drawn at the first diagnosis of hyperthyroidism, before any ophthalmopathy symptoms had appeared. Ficoll-Paque density gradient centrifugation was used to isolate PBMCs from about 9 ml of fresh peripheral blood. Progressor patients were first diagnosed with Graves' hyperthyroidism and then developed ophthalmopathy during follow-up. Trizol reagent was used to extract total RNA, and RNA quality was then checked on an Agilent 2100 Bioanalyzer.

This receptor was taken from a woman between 18 and 30 years old with Graves' hyperthyroidism that later progressed to Graves' ophthalmopathy. The sequenced sample consisted of blood. The chain employs TRBV7-9 and TRBJ2-5, with the D gene not confidently named. The sequenced DNA is TGTGCCAGCAGCTTGGGTGGCAACCTGGAGACCCAGTACTTC. It translates as CASSLGGNLETQYF.